The clone carrying this T cell receptor (beta chain) has a count of ten or more. The antigen is unknown. The V and J ends lost 3 bases and 6 bases respectively, with 15 bases between them. CDR1 is DFQATT and CDR2 is SNEGSKA in the germline V gene (reference sequence). The CDR3 is made up of 14 amino acids. The data are from a study of identical twins. Using its own MiXCR run on the 5' RACE reads, TCRdb lists one record per CDR3 protein. The sample holds about 720,000 distinct CDR3 sequences; 8.5% to 9% are singletons and the top ten take 0.98%. Study-wide results and limits: Fewer insertions were carried by abundant cord blood beta clonotypes, but none was seen in memory repertoires.

This same sample was also part of a study on yellow fever vaccine responses in identical twins.

The rearrangement uses TRBV20-1 and TRBJ2-1; D is possibly TRBD2 (5 bases). This TCR was recovered from a woman between 18 and 29 years old in good health. Sequenced material: PBMCs. The CDR3 coding sequence is TGCAGTGCTAGTTTGTGGGAGCCTGTCAATGAGCAGTTCTTC. Protein sequence: CSASLWEPVNEQFF.